These 15 T cell receptor beta chains were sequenced from one sample in a study of cytomegalovirus exposure and HLA in healthy donors. The study ran its PCR with 60 Vbeta and 13 Jbeta primers. Sequencing used immunoSEQ multiplex PCR; TCRdb keeps in-frame clones, though not all of them. The sample lists around 110,000 clones; about four fifths were seen once. The sequenced sample was PBMCs. These TCRs come from a woman aged 18-30 years in good health and CMV-seronegative.

For the CDR3, the DNA is TGCGCCAGCAGCTTGGAGCCGGCGGGGGGGCGGGAGGCCCAGTACTTC. This sequence encodes CASSLEPAGGREAQYF. This chain joins TRBV5-1 and TRBJ2-5; 9 bases line up with TRBD2. The CDR3 is made up of 16 amino acids. V lost 0 bases and J lost 9; bases outside the gene matches: 12. Germline loops: CDR1 SGHRS, CDR2 YFSETQ.

This clone was detected a few times. CDR3 nucleotides: TGTGCCAGCAGCCCCATGTCAGGGGTGGACCTGGGTGGTGGCTACACCTTC. This encodes CASSPMSGVDLGGGYTF. The gene calls are TRBV7-2 and TRBJ1-2; D might be TRBD1 (6 bases). Trimming left V 5 bases short and J 7 bases short, with 26 bases between. Germline CDR1 is SGHTA and CDR2 is FQGNSA. This CDR3 region has 17 residues.

The chain joins TRBV5-6 to TRBJ1-1; 8 positions match TRBD1. Trimming removed 4 bases from V and 5 bases from J; junction bases left unmatched: 4. CDR1 and CDR2 (germline): SGHDT, YYEEEE. This CDR3 is 13 amino acids long. In DNA form, the CDR3 reads TGTGCCAGCAGCATACAGGGGGGGACTGAAGCTTTCTTT. Its protein is CASSIQGGTEAFF. The variable domain in full, completed from reference TRBV5-6 and TRBJ1-1, reads DAGVTQSPTHLIKTRGQQVTLRCSPKSGHDTVSWYQQALGQGPQFIFQYYEEEERQRGNFPDRFSGHQFPNYSSELNVNALLLGDSALYLCASSIQGGTEAFFGQGTRLTVV.

This clone turned up a few times. The V call is TRBV6-6, the J call TRBJ1-1; TRBD1 agrees at 8 bases. This CDR3 has 15 amino acids. The trim removed 6 bases at V and 1 base at J, leaving 7 bases unmatched. CDR1 is MNHNY and CDR2 is SVGAGI in the germline V gene (reference sequence). The CDR3 bases are TGTGCCAGCAGCCCCCAGGGGGCCTGGAACACTGAAGCTTTCTTT. Protein product: CASSPQGAWNTEAFF.

This chain connects TRBV5-4 to TRBJ2-3; 12 bases fit TRBD2. Trimming took 3 bases from V and 5 from J; bases not matched to a gene: 13. CDR1 and CDR2 from the germline V gene are SGHNT and YYREEE (reference sequence). The CDR3 runs 18 residues. For the CDR3, the DNA is TGTGCCAGCAGCTCAACAACTAGCGGGGGGCCCCGAAGAGATACGCAGTATTTT. Amino acid sequence: CASSSTTSGGPRRDTQYF.

This clone was recorded once. The gene calls are TRBV6-5 and TRBJ1-6, with D unclear. V shed 5 bases and J shed 7 bases, with 15 bases lying between them. CDR1 and CDR2 (germline): MNHEY, SVGAGI. This CDR3 is 15 amino acids long. DNA of the CDR3: TGTGCCAGCAGTGGTTTTTCTTTTGGCAATTCACCCCTCCACTTT. This sequence encodes CASSGFSFGNSPLHF.

The chain recombines TRBV29-1 with TRBJ1-1; 7 positions agree with TRBD1. The V gene's germline CDR1 is SQVTM and CDR2 ANQGSEA. The junction had 10 bases not matched to a gene; V was cut back by 6 bases and J by 6 bases. This CDR3 has 13 residues. In DNA, the CDR3 is TGCAGCGTCGGACTGGGACAGATAGCTGAAGCTTTCTTT. Its protein is CSVGLGQIAEAFF. The full variable domain, completed using reference TRBV29-1 and TRBJ1-1, is SAVISQKPSRDICQRGTSLTIQCQVDSQVTMMFWYRQQPGQSLTLIATANQGSEATYESGFVIDKFPISRPNLTFSTLTVSNMSPEDSSIYLCSVGLGQIAEAFFGQGTRLTVV.

This clone turned up a few times. This chain joins TRBV10-3 and TRBJ2-7; perhaps TRBD1 as D (5 bases). Germline CDR1 reads ENHRY; CDR2 reads SYGVKD. The CDR3 consists of 14 residues. With 6 bases removed from V and 5 bases from J, the gap between germline ends came to 17 bases. The CDR3 protein is CAIRDSLALDEQYF. CDR3 sequence (DNA): TGTGCCATCAGAGACAGTCTGGCCCTTGACGAGCAGTACTTC.

V usage is TRBV7-2 and J usage is TRBJ1-2; 7 bases align to TRBD1. The CDR3 consists of 16 residues. CDR1 and CDR2 from the germline V gene are SGHTA and FQGNSA. The trim removed 1 base at V and 8 bases at J, leaving 13 bases unmatched. As DNA, the CDR3 is TGTGCCAGCAGCTTAGGGGACAGCAACCTATCGCGGGGCTACACCTTC. Amino acid sequence: CASSLGDSNLSRGYTF.

The V call is TRBV14, the J call TRBJ2-7; 7 bases are shared with TRBD1. This CDR3 has 17 residues. V was clipped by 4 bases and J by 2 bases; unmatched bases: 14. Germline lookup yields CDR1 SGHDN and CDR2 FVKESK. The DNA of the CDR3 is TGTGCCAGCAGCCTAAACAGGGGACCCTCGTTAACCTACGAGCAGTACTTC. Its translation: CASSLNRGPSLTYEQYF.

The chain carries TRBV2 and TRBJ2-3; 7 positions agree with TRBD1. The CDR3 contains 14 residues. V was pared by 4 bases and J by 0 bases, with 1 base of the junction left unmatched. The germline V gene has CDR1 SNHLY and CDR2 FYNNEI. In DNA form, the CDR3 reads TGTGCCAGCAGTGGGGACAGAAGCACAGATACGCAGTATTTT. Its protein is CASSGDRSTDTQYF.

The chain joins TRBV6-6 to TRBJ2-5; 7 bases align to TRBD2. The germline V gene has CDR1 MNHNY and CDR2 SVGAGI (reference sequence). The J segment lost 5 bases and the V segment lost 4 bases, leaving 4 bases of the junction unmatched. This CDR3 has 13 amino acids. Here the CDR3 DNA reads TGTGCCAGCAGTTTTGGACTAGGGGAGACCCAGTACTTC. It codes for CASSFGLGETQYF.

The V call is TRBV7-9, the J call TRBJ2-2, with D possibly TRBD1 on 6 matching bases. This CDR3 spans 14 amino acids. V was trimmed by 6 bases and J by 0 bases, leaving 8 bases between them. Germline CDR1 SEHNR, CDR2 FQNEAQ (reference sequence). CDR3 residues: CASRQGANTGELFF. CDR3 in DNA: TGTGCCAGCAGACAGGGAGCGAACACCGGGGAGCTGTTTTTT.

The CDR3 DNA follows: TGTGCCAGCTCACCACTCCGGGACAGGGGTAAGATAATTGTCTACAATGAGCAGTTCTTC. As protein: CASSPLRDRGKIIVYNEQFF. The chain has TRBV18 and TRBJ2-1; 10 positions match TRBD1. Losses at the gene ends were 1 base for V and 3 bases for J; bases not matched to a gene: 15. CDR1 is KGHSH, CDR2 LQKENI, per germline. CDR3 size: 20 residues.

The V gene is TRBV5-1, the J gene TRBJ2-3; no clear D. Trimming shortened V by 4 bases and J by 7 bases, and 16 bases separated the two germline ends. Germline V CDR1 and CDR2: SGHRS, YFSETQ. The CDR3 consists of 14 residues. This chain's CDR3 is CASSGEDRSYTQYF. The CDR3 coding sequence is TGCGCCAGCAGCGGTGAGGATCGTAGTTATACGCAGTATTTT. The complete variable domain, with remaining parts taken from reference TRBV5-1 and TRBJ2-3, reads KAGVTQTPRYLIKTRGQQVTLSCSPISGHRSVSWYQQTPGQGLQFLFEYFSETQRNKGNFPGRFSGRQFSNSRSEMNVSTLELGDSALYLCASSGEDRSYTQYFGPGTRLTVL.